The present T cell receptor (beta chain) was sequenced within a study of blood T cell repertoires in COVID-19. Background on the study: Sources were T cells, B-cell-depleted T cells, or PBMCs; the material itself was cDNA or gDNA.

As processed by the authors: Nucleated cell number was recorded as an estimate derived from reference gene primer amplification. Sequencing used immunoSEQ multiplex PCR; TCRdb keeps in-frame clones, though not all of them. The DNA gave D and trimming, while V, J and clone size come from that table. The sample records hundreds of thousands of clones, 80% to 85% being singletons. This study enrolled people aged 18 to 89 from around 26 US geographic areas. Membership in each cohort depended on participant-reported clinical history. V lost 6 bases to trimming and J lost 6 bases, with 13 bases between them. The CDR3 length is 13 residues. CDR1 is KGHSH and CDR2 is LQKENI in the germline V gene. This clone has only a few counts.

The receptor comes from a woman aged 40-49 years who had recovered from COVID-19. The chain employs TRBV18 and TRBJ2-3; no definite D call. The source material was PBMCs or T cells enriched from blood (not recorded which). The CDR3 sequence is CASSLNPRDTQYF. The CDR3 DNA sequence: TGTGCCAGCTCCTTAAATCCGAGGGATACGCAGTATTTT.